The 11 T cell receptor beta chains reported below all come from one sample, sequenced in a study of OX40 agonist ivuxolimab in advanced cancers. TCRdb keeps only in-frame clones here, not all; method: immunoSEQ multiplex PCR. This sample has about 80,000 clones, with 70% to 90% found just once. Specimen: CD4+ or CD8+ T cells sorted from blood, collected in a trial of the OX40 agonist ivuxolimab. These receptors originate from an adult with an advanced solid tumor such as melanoma, head and neck, liver or kidney cancer.

This chain links TRBV5-8 with TRBJ2-1, with D maybe TRBD1 (7 bases). The germline CDR1 and CDR2 sequences are SGHTS and YDEGEE. Deletions cut 5 bases from V and 4 bases from J, with 19 bases between. The CDR3 length is 16 residues. CDR3 bases: TGTGCCAGCAGACATGGGCAGGGGGGCAGATACAATGAGCAGTTCTTC. This encodes CASRHGQGGRYNEQFF.

The genes are TRBV21-1 and TRBJ2-5; TRBD2 is the table's D call and was not checked against the DNA. TRBV21-1 is labeled a pseudogene. CDR3 size: 16 residues. CDR3 sequence reads: CASSAGGPRRGETQYF. The CDR3 DNA reads as TGTGCCAGCAGCGCGGGGGGACCCCGGCGGGGAGAGACCCAGTACTTC.

The chain links TRBV15 to TRBJ2-5; D call uncertain. Germline CDR1 reads LNHNV; CDR2 reads YYDKDF (reference sequence). V was clipped by 0 bases and J by 4 bases, with 12 bases between them. This CDR3 spans 15 amino acids. The CDR3: CATSRDTLSSETQYF. As DNA, the CDR3 is TGTGCCACCAGCAGAGATACTCTCTCGTCAGAGACCCAGTACTTC.

DNA for the CDR3: TGTGCCAGCAGTTATTCTCCTCGAAATCCTTACGAGCAGTACTTC. It translates to CASSYSPRNPYEQYF. The chain carries TRBV6-5 and TRBJ2-7, with D hard to call. The V and J ends lost 3 bases and 4 bases respectively, with 16 bases between them. Per germline, CDR1 MNHEY and CDR2 SVGAGI. CDR3 size: 15 residues.

This sequence joins TRBV10-3 and TRBJ1-1; D uncertain. The germline V gene encodes CDR1 ENHRY and CDR2 SYGVKD. The V end was cut by 1 base, the J end by 7 bases, with 10 bases between. This CDR3 region has 13 residues. The CDR3 spells CAISEYPIIEAFF. Here the CDR3 DNA reads TGTGCCATCAGTGAGTACCCTATCATTGAAGCTTTCTTT.

The chain combines TRBV29-1 with TRBJ1-3, with D unclear. This CDR3 has 14 amino acids. Deletions cut 4 bases from V and 4 bases from J, with 14 bases between. CDR1 and CDR2 (germline): SQVTM, ANQGSEA. CDR3 nucleotide sequence: TGCAGCGTTGTGAGCGGAGCGTGGGGAAACACCATATATTTT. Protein sequence: CSVVSGAWGNTIYF.

This clone was seen a single time. The J gene is TRBJ2-5, the V gene TRBV4-1; D is unresolved. CDR1 is MGHRA, CDR2 YSYEKL, per germline. V was trimmed by 4 bases and J by 5 bases, leaving 14 bases between them. The CDR3 spans 14 residues. The CDR3 spells CASSRTRSGETQYF. The CDR3 DNA reads TGCGCCAGCAGCCGGACCAGAAGTGGGGAGACCCAGTACTTC.

The CDR3 sequence is CASSLGADRKEGYTF. Written as DNA, the CDR3 is TGTGCCAGCAGCTTAGGGGCGGACAGGAAGGAAGGCTACACCTTC. This chain uses TRBV7-3 with TRBJ1-2; 7 bases fit TRBD1. Germline V gives CDR1 SGHTA, CDR2 FQGTGA. The CDR3 runs to 15 residues. V lost 2 bases to trimming and J lost 8 bases; unmatched junction nucleotides: 11.

The chain uses TRBV2 and TRBJ2-5; D not resolved. This CDR3 is 13 amino acids long. From germline, CDR1 is SNHLY and CDR2 FYNNEI. Deletions cut 6 bases from V and 1 base from J, with 9 bases between. The chain's CDR3 is CASRLLAQETQYF. For the CDR3, the DNA is TGTGCCAGCAGACTTTTAGCCCAAGAGACCCAGTACTTC.

V is TRBV7-2 and J is TRBJ1-5; the D is unclear. Trimming removed 1 base at V and 4 bases at J, with 8 bases between. This CDR3 comprises 14 residues. CDR1 is SGHTA, CDR2 FQGNSA, per germline. The CDR3 region has the DNA TGTGCCAGCAGCTTAGGGCAGGTGAATCAGCCCCAGCATTTT. Protein product: CASSLGQVNQPQHF.

The V and J genes are TRBV28 and TRBJ2-7; D gene ambiguous. V lost 2 bases and J 5 bases, leaving 7 bases between the germline ends. Germline V gene data show CDR1 as MDHEN and CDR2 as SYDVKM. CDR3 length equals 12 residues. The CDR3 DNA reads as TGTGCCAGCAGTTTACAGGTTCACGAGCAGTACTTC. It yields the protein CASSLQVHEQYF.